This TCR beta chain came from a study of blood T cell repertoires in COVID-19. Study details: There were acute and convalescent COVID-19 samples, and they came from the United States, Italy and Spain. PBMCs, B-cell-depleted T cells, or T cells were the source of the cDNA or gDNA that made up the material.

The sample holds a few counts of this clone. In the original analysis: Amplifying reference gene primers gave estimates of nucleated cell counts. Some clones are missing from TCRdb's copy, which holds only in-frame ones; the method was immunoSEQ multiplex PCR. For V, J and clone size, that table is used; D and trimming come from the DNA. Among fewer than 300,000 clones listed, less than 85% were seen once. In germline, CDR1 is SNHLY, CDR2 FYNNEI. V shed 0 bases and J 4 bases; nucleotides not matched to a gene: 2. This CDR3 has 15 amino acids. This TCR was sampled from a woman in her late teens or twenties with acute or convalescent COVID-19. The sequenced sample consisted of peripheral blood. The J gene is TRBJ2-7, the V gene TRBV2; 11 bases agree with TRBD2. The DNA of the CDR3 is TGTGCCAGCAGTGAAGCGGGGACTAGCGGTTACGAGCAGTACTTC. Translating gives CASSEAGTSGYEQYF. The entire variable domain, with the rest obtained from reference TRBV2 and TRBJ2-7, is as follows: EPEVTQTPSHQVTQMGQEVILRCVPISNHLYFYWYRQILGQKVEFLVSFYNNEISEKSEIFDDQFSVERPDGSNFTLKIRSTKLEDSAMYFCASSEAGTSGYEQYFGPGTRLTVT.